The present T cell receptor (beta chain) was sequenced within a study of blood T cells in healthy people across ages. Overall study findings and caveats: With age, beta diversity per million T cells declined roughly linearly, significantly by 30 to 50.

The authors isolated at least 6 million PBMCs per sample. In the case of this clonotype: No antigen is known for it.

A second roughly 6 to 11 cycle PCR used barcoded and J-beta primers. Every molecule of cDNA carried a tag from a template-switch adaptor with 12 random nucleotides. TCRdb reanalysed the 5' RACE reads using MiXCR and keeps one entry per CDR3 protein. Of around 2 million distinct CDR3 sequences in the sample, more than 35% were seen once. The CDR3 runs to 13 residues. Trimming removed 6 bases at V and 2 bases at J, with 10 bases between. Germline V CDR1 and CDR2: MNHNY, SVGAGI (reference sequence). This TCR was recovered from a human donor in good health. Sequencing was performed on blood. The J gene is TRBJ1-2, the V gene TRBV6-6, with unresolved D. Here the CDR3 reads CASRGWTNYGYTF. CDR3 in DNA: TGTGCCAGCAGGGGGTGGACGAACTATGGCTACACCTTC.